This TCR beta chain was captured by sequencing in a study of blood T cell repertoires in COVID-19. Data came from immunoSEQ multiplex PCR; TCRdb stores just in-frame clones and leaves some out. The table has under 300,000 clones, 89% seen once. V was trimmed by 3 bases and J by 3 bases, leaving 15 bases between them. CDR1 SQVTM and CDR2 ANQGSEA come from the germline V gene. CDR3 size: 14 residues. The sequence came from a woman aged 60-75 years who had recovered from COVID-19. The specimen sequenced was PBMCs or T cells enriched from blood (not recorded which). This rearrangement joins TRBV29-1 to TRBJ2-7; tentative D call: TRBD1 (6 bases). CDR3 protein: CSVDPRGDYYEQYF. Written as DNA, the CDR3 is TGCAGCGTTGATCCCAGGGGTGATTACTACGAGCAGTACTTC.